These 10 T cell receptor beta chains were all obtained from the same sample, sequenced in a study of shared clonotypes between healthy human individuals. Repertoires were generated with immunoSEQ multiplex PCR, while TCRdb's copy carries only in-frame clones and drops some. The profile covers 1,400,000 or so clones, with approximately 98.5% appearing a single time and over 0.3% taken by the ten largest. The sequencing sample was made of naive CD4+ T cells sorted from blood. The sample's subset: CD45RA+ positively selected. These receptor sequences come from a man aged 25-45 years in good health.

The chain carries TRBV10-3 and TRBJ1-2, with no clear D. Germline V gene data show CDR1 as ENHRY and CDR2 as SYGVKD. Deletions cut 2 bases from V and 8 bases from J, with 15 bases between. The CDR3 runs 14 residues. The CDR3 loop is CAISEAAKGVGYTF. In DNA, the CDR3 is TGTGCCATCAGTGAGGCAGCAAAAGGTGTCGGCTACACCTTC.

The rearrangement links TRBV7-9 to TRBJ2-7; 8 bases line up with TRBD2. The germline V gene has CDR1 SEHNR and CDR2 FQNEAQ (reference sequence). This CDR3 has 17 amino acids. V lost 3 bases to trimming and J lost 6 bases; unmatched junction nucleotides: 16. DNA of the CDR3: TGTGCCAGCAGCTTTAGGGGTATATCGGGAGGGCCTGGCGAGCAGTACTTC. The encoded protein is CASSFRGISGGPGEQYF.

The gene calls are TRBV11-1 and TRBJ2-7, with D uncertain. CDR1 is SGHAT, CDR2 FQDESV, per germline (reference sequence). The length of the CDR3 is 14 residues. Trimming shortened V by 1 base and J by 2 bases, and 9 bases separated the two germline ends. The CDR3 nucleotides read TGTGCCAGCAGCTTAGAACAGTTAACCTACGAGCAGTACTTC. It codes for CASSLEQLTYEQYF.

This clone was detected only once. The rearrangement uses TRBV7-2 and TRBJ1-1; 9 bases agree with TRBD1. Germline V CDR1 and CDR2: SGHTA, FQGNSA. The CDR3 extends over 14 amino acids. V dropped 7 bases and J dropped 4; count of bases not matched to a gene: 7. The CDR3, as DNA: TGTGCCAGCATGAGGACAGGGGAGGGCACTGAAGCTTTCTTT. Protein: CASMRTGEGTEAFF. Full variable domain (outside the CDR3, taken from reference TRBV7-2 and TRBJ1-1): GAGVSQSPSNKVTEKGKDVELRCDPISGHTALYWYRQSLGQGLEFLIYFQGNSAPDKSGLPSDRFSAERTGGSVSTLTIQRTQQEDSAVYLCASMRTGEGTEAFFGQGTRLTVV.

V and J are TRBV2 and TRBJ2-5; 11 bases map to TRBD2. The trim removed 6 bases at V and 2 bases at J, leaving 5 bases unmatched. The germline V gene has CDR1 SNHLY and CDR2 FYNNEI. CDR3 size: 15 residues. The CDR3 region has the DNA TGTGCCAGCAGGAGGACTAGCGGGTATCAAGAGACCCAGTACTTC. Protein sequence: CASRRTSGYQETQYF.

This sequence joins TRBV7-9 and TRBJ1-4; 7 bases align to TRBD1. Looked up from germline, CDR1 is SEHNR and CDR2 is FQNEAQ (reference sequence). The CDR3 loop spans 14 amino acids. V trimming: 4 bases; J trimming: 2 bases; junction bases outside the gene matches: 1. This chain's CDR3 is CASSSTGTNEKLFF. As DNA, the CDR3 is TGTGCCAGCAGCTCGACAGGGACTAATGAAAAACTGTTTTTT.

This clone showed up just once. This CDR3 is also generated by other DNA sequences in the sample. V gene TRBV18 combines with J gene TRBJ2-7, with TRBD2 identical over 10 bases. V lost 3 bases and J lost 7; bases outside the gene matches: 6. CDR1 is KGHSH and CDR2 is LQKENI in the germline V gene. The CDR3 consists of 14 residues. The CDR3 loop reads CASSPLAGEGEQYF. The CDR3 region has the DNA TGTGCCAGCTCACCGCTAGCGGGAGAAGGTGAGCAGTACTTC.

This chain uses TRBV6-6 with TRBJ2-7, with 7 bases lining up with TRBD1. Unmatched junction bases numbered 8, after V lost 6 bases and J lost 3 bases. The CDR3 is 14 amino acids. Germline CDR1 is MNHNY and CDR2 is SVGAGI (reference sequence). The CDR3 nucleotides read TGTGCCAGCAGCCAACCGGGACAGTACTACGAGCAGTACTTC. This translates into CASSQPGQYYEQYF.

The chain carries TRBV12-5 and TRBJ2-7; TRBD2 might be the D (5 bases). This CDR3 is 14 amino acids long. The germline CDR1 and CDR2 sequences are LGHNT and FRNRAP. V was clipped by 4 bases and J by 3 bases, with 13 bases between them. CDR3 DNA: TGTGCTAGTGGTTCTCTCACTGGAGGCTACGAGCAGTACTTC. Translating gives CASGSLTGGYEQYF.

This chain uses TRBV5-1 with TRBJ2-1; TRBD2 matches at 9 bases. Germline lookup yields CDR1 SGHRS and CDR2 YFSETQ. V lost 4 bases and J lost 3; bases outside the gene matches: 8. The CDR3 loop spans 16 amino acids. Here the CDR3 DNA reads TGCGCCAGCAGCCCGGGCCAGACTAGCGGCTACAATGAGCAGTTCTTC. This translates into CASSPGQTSGYNEQFF. The variable domain in full, completed from reference TRBV5-1 and TRBJ2-1, reads KAGVTQTPRYLIKTRGQQVTLSCSPISGHRSVSWYQQTPGQGLQFLFEYFSETQRNKGNFPGRFSGRQFSNSRSEMNVSTLELGDSALYLCASSPGQTSGYNEQFFGPGTRLTVL.